Below are 23 T cell receptor beta chains sequenced from a single sample in a study of identical twins. Via MiXCR, TCRdb re-called the 5' RACE reads, giving one row per CDR3 protein. The table lists hundreds of thousands of distinct CDR3 sequences, approximately 6% of them singletons. Sequencing input: naive T cells sorted from blood. The receptors shown here come from a man younger than 35 in good health.

This chain links TRBV9 with TRBJ1-2, with 10 nucleotides matching TRBD1. The CDR3 consists of 15 residues. The trim removed 3 bases at V and 4 bases at J, leaving 6 bases unmatched. Per the germline V gene, CDR1 is SGDLS and CDR2 is YYNGEE. CDR3 region: CASSARTGGSYGYTF. The CDR3 nucleotides are TGTGCCAGCAGCGCTAGGACAGGGGGGAGCTATGGCTACACCTTC.

Many counts were recorded for this clonotype. DNA of the CDR3: TGTGCCAGCAGTACAGTAGCGGGAGGACCTAGTGGCACAGATACGCAGTATTTT. Its translation is CASSTVAGGPSGTDTQYF. The chain employs TRBV6-2 or TRBV6-3 and TRBJ2-3, with TRBD2 identical over 10 bases. This CDR3 has 18 amino acids. The V segment lost 5 bases and the J segment 1 base; nucleotides outside the gene matches: 12. CDR1 is MNHEY, CDR2 SVGEGT, per germline.

This clonotype was found a few times. V gene TRBV7-7 combines with J gene TRBJ2-5, with 7 nucleotides matching TRBD2. V trimming: 4 bases; J trimming: 3 bases; junction bases outside the gene matches: 2. CDR3 length equals 13 residues. Germline V lookup: CDR1 SSHAT, CDR2 FNYEAQ (reference sequence). The CDR3 sequence is CASSSGLKETQYF. CDR3 bases: TGTGCCAGCAGCTCGGGACTAAAAGAGACCCAGTACTTC.

The chain couples TRBV5-8 to TRBJ1-1; D is perhaps TRBD1 (6 bases). The length of the CDR3 is 15 residues. The ends were cut back, 4 bases at V and 4 bases at J, with 17 bases in the middle. Germline V gene data show CDR1 as SGHTS and CDR2 as YDEGEE. CDR3 bases: TGTGCCAGCAGCAAAAAACAGGGCCTTCCCACTGAAGCTTTCTTT. Its translation: CASSKKQGLPTEAFF.

This clonotype turned up a few times. V is TRBV29-1 and J is TRBJ2-1, with D perhaps matching TRBD2 (6 bases). CDR1 is SQVTM and CDR2 is ANQGSEA in the germline V gene. V was pared by 3 bases and J by 8 bases, with 14 bases between. The CDR3 length is 13 residues. The CDR3 DNA follows: TGCAGCGTTGACCCGACTAGTTATGATGAGCAGTTCTTC. It is translated as CSVDPTSYDEQFF.

The table lists this clonotype with many counts. The rearrangement links TRBV12-3 or TRBV12-4 to TRBJ2-3; D may be TRBD2 (7 bases). The CDR3 runs to 15 residues. Trimming stripped 3 bases from V and 4 bases from J, with 14 bases between. The CDR3 is CASSLGGRGADTQYF. For the CDR3, the DNA is TGTGCCAGCAGTTTGGGGGGGCGAGGTGCAGATACGCAGTATTTT.

This chain connects TRBV2 to TRBJ1-5, with a possible D match to TRBD1 (5 bases). The length of the CDR3 is 15 residues. The V end lost 2 bases, the J end lost 5 bases, and 13 bases lay between the germline ends. CDR1 is SNHLY, CDR2 FYNNEI, per germline. CDR3 sequence (DNA): TGTGCCAGCAGTGAAAGGCAGGGAGGAGATCAGCCCCAGCATTTT. This sequence encodes CASSERQGGDQPQHF.

This clonotype was seen ten or more times. This chain connects TRBV6-1 to TRBJ2-1; TRBD2 is a possible D gene (6 bases). CDR1 is MNHNS and CDR2 is SASEGT in the germline V gene. The CDR3 totals 14 residues. The ends were cut back, 7 bases at V and 4 bases at J, with 14 bases in the middle. CDR3 nucleotides: TGTGCCAGCACCCGGGACTCCATTTACAATGAGCAGTTCTTC. Translation gives CASTRDSIYNEQFF.

This clonotype has only a few counts. The chain joins TRBV4-3 to TRBJ2-1; D is perhaps TRBD2 (6 bases). Per the germline V gene, CDR1 is LGHNA and CDR2 is YSLEER. The germline V and J ends were trimmed by 10 bases and 1 base, with 17 bases remaining between them. The CDR3 runs to 15 residues. The CDR3 here is CATGRGSGSYNEQFF. The CDR3 DNA sequence: TGCGCCACCGGGCGGGGAAGTGGGTCCTACAATGAGCAGTTCTTC.

V usage is TRBV2 and J usage is TRBJ2-1; 10 bases fit TRBD2. CDR3 length: 17 amino acids. The V and J ends lost 7 bases and 1 base, in that order; junction bases with no gene match: 10. Germline assignment: CDR1 SNHLY and CDR2 FYNNEI. The CDR3 nucleotides read TGTGCCAGCATCGGACTAGCGGCACTCCTATCCTACAATGAGCAGTTCTTC. It translates to CASIGLAALLSYNEQFF.

This clonotype has ten or more counts. The V call is TRBV12-3 or TRBV12-4, the J call TRBJ2-7; 10 nucleotides match TRBD2. Germline trimming cut 5 bases from V and 6 bases from J; bases unmatched to any gene: 4. This CDR3 contains 13 residues. CDR3 sequence (DNA): TGTGCCAGCAGTCCCATAGCGGGAGGCGAGCAGTACGTC. This sequence encodes CASSPIAGGEQYV.

The V gene is TRBV3-1, the J gene TRBJ2-3; 9 bases align to TRBD2. The CDR3 totals 16 residues. V gave up 5 bases and J gave up 2 bases; unmatched junction bases: 8. Per the germline V gene, CDR1 is LGHDT and CDR2 is YNNKEL (reference sequence). The CDR3 reads CASSRAGTSPTDTQYF. CDR3 DNA sequence: TGTGCCAGCAGCAGAGCCGGGACTAGCCCCACAGATACGCAGTATTTT.

In this sample, this clonotype turned up many times. V usage is TRBV11-2 and J usage is TRBJ2-7, with 9 bases aligning to TRBD2. Germline V CDR1 and CDR2: SGHAT, FQNNGV. Germline trimming cut 1 base from V and 2 bases from J; bases unmatched to any gene: 3. CDR3 length equals 15 residues. CDR3: CASSLGPSGTYEQYV. For the CDR3, the DNA is TGTGCCAGCAGCTTAGGCCCTAGCGGGACCTACGAGCAGTACGTC.

This clonotype was seen a few times. This chain uses TRBV7-2 with TRBJ2-6; TRBD1 matches at 7 bases. This CDR3 region has 15 residues. CDR1 is SGHTA, CDR2 FQGNSA, per germline. With V trimmed by 4 bases and J by 4 bases, 4 bases remained unmatched. DNA for the CDR3: TGTGCCAGCAGCTCCGACAGGGAAGGGGCCAACGTCCTGACTTTC. This encodes CASSSDREGANVLTF.

This clonotype was picked up many times. The gene calls are TRBV12-3 or TRBV12-4 and TRBJ2-1; TRBD2 agrees at 9 bases. This CDR3 has 15 amino acids. With V trimmed by 0 bases and J by 7 bases, 4 bases remained unmatched. The CDR3 is CASSLASGSMNEQFF. As DNA, the CDR3 is TGTGCCAGCAGTTTAGCTAGCGGGAGTATGAATGAGCAGTTCTTC.

The chain is built from TRBV2 and TRBJ2-6; 10 bases align to TRBD1. The CDR3 runs 17 residues. Germline V gene data show CDR1 as SNHLY and CDR2 as FYNNEI. Trimming at V came to 6 bases and at J to 0 bases, leaving 5 bases not matched to a gene. The chain's CDR3 is CASSGTGAPSGANVLTF. The CDR3 DNA reads as TGTGCCAGCAGCGGGACAGGGGCCCCCTCTGGGGCCAACGTCCTGACTTTC.

This clonotype has at least ten counts. The V and J genes are TRBV12-3 or TRBV12-4 and TRBJ1-6; the D gene is possibly TRBD1 (5 bases). The CDR3 spans 13 residues. V was trimmed by 8 bases and J by 14 bases, leaving 19 bases between them. The CDR3 nucleotides read TGTGCCAGCTCCTCGGGTCCAGGGCCCACCCTCCACTTT. Translated, it gives CASSSGPGPTLHF.

There are a few counts of this clonotype. The rearrangement uses TRBV5-1 and TRBJ2-3, with 9 bases identical to TRBD2. The CDR3 loop spans 16 amino acids. The J segment lost 0 bases and the V segment lost 5 bases, leaving 7 bases of the junction unmatched. Per the germline V gene, CDR1 is SGHRS and CDR2 is YFSETQ. CDR3 in DNA: TGCGCCAGCAGTTGGGGCGGGAGGGCGAGCACAGATACGCAGTATTTT. This codes for CASSWGGRASTDTQYF.

This clonotype was seen repeatedly, ten times or more. The V gene is TRBV12-3 or TRBV12-4, the J gene TRBJ2-1; D might be TRBD2 (6 bases). V gave up 7 bases and J gave up 8 bases, with 9 bases separating them. The CDR3 totals 11 residues. CDR3 sequence: CASIWGDEQFF. For the CDR3, the DNA is TGTGCCAGCATTTGGGGGGATGAGCAGTTCTTC.

This clonotype appeared many times. The chain uses TRBV12-3 or TRBV12-4 and TRBJ2-5; D gene unclear. Deletions cut 3 bases from V and 0 bases from J, with 8 bases between. The CDR3 is 14 amino acids. The CDR3 region is CASSFMEYQETQYF. In DNA form, the CDR3 reads TGTGCCAGCAGTTTTATGGAGTACCAAGAGACCCAGTACTTC.

There are a few counts of this clonotype. The V gene is TRBV10-3, the J gene TRBJ2-6; D gene ambiguous. Trimming pared 0 bases from V and 0 bases from J, leaving 3 bases between. This CDR3 is built from 15 residues. The V gene's germline CDR1 is ENHRY and CDR2 SYGVKD. As DNA, the CDR3 is TGTGCCATCAGTGAGTCGGTCTCTGGGGCCAACGTCCTGACTTTC. Protein product: CAISESVSGANVLTF.

This clonotype was seen a few times. V gene TRBV3-1 combines with J gene TRBJ2-7; D tentatively fits TRBD1 or TRBD2 (5 bases each). Trimming removed 1 base at V and 6 bases at J, with 13 bases between. The germline V gene encodes CDR1 LGHDT and CDR2 YNNKEL (reference sequence). The CDR3 runs to 14 residues. The CDR3 nucleotides read TGTGCCAGCAGCCAAGGTCAAGGGGCGGGCGAGCAGTACTTC. Amino acid sequence: CASSQGQGAGEQYF.

This clonotype has ten or more counts. J is TRBJ2-1 and V is TRBV4-1; D gene ambiguous. Trimming pared 1 base from V and 4 bases from J, leaving 14 bases between. Per germline, CDR1 MGHRA and CDR2 YSYEKL. The CDR3 loop spans 16 amino acids. Here the CDR3 reads CASSQALTGLYNEQFF. In nucleotides, the CDR3 is TGCGCCAGCAGCCAAGCCCTGACCGGGTTATACAATGAGCAGTTCTTC.